One and the same sample provided the 15 T cell receptor beta chains below, sequenced in a study of regulatory T cells in long-lasting Graves disease. In building TCR beta libraries, iRepertoire HTBI primers were used together with Arm-PCR of CDR3 regions. TCRdb re-called the multiplex PCR reads through MiXCR, storing one row per CDR3 protein. The repertoire holds about 460,000 distinct CDR3 sequences, around a fifth seen once, with 13% in the top ten. The time point was: persistent/refractory GD, antithyroid drugs over 5 years with positive TRAb. RNA from PBMCs was the source of the TCR library. The material sequenced was peripheral blood mononuclear cells (PBMCs), taken when the disease was refractory, from a patient treated with antithyroid drugs. These receptor sequences come from a female donor with Graves disease.

This chain joins TRBV24-1 and TRBJ2-7; TRBD1 aligns across 9 bases. CDR1 is KGHDR, CDR2 SFDVKD, per germline. This CDR3 has 14 amino acids. V gave up 5 bases and J gave up 5 bases; unmatched junction bases: 6. Here the CDR3 DNA reads TGTGCCACCAGTGCTGGGACAGGGTTCAACGAGCAGTACTTC. It specifies CATSAGTGFNEQYF.

A remark on this clonotype: A read error is possible here, since a much larger clone lies one base away. The genes are TRBV15 and TRBJ1-6; 7 bases are a match to TRBD1. V lost 5 bases to trimming and J lost 11 bases; unmatched junction nucleotides: 12. The CDR3 length is 15 residues. CDR1 is LNHNV and CDR2 is YYDKDF in the germline V gene (reference sequence). Written as DNA, the CDR3 is TGTGCCACCAGCGGACACGACAGGGACCCCGCACCCCTCCACTTT. It is translated as CATSGHDRDPAPLHF.

This clonotype showed up many times. The rearrangement links TRBV27 to TRBJ2-7, with 10 bases that match TRBD2. The CDR3 has 15 amino acids. CDR1 is MNHEY and CDR2 is SMNVEV in the germline V gene (reference sequence). Trimming removed 6 bases from V and 4 bases from J; junction bases left unmatched: 9. The CDR3 protein is CASRASGRGAYEQYF. CDR3 coding DNA: TGTGCCAGCAGGGCTAGCGGGAGAGGTGCGTACGAGCAGTACTTC.

This clonotype occurred many times. The chain recombines TRBV28 with TRBJ2-7; D uncertain. The ends were cut back, 7 bases at V and 2 bases at J, with 12 bases in the middle. Germline assignment: CDR1 MDHEN and CDR2 SYDVKM. CDR3 length equals 13 residues. The CDR3 nucleotides are TGTGCCAGCAAGCCGATTCTTACCTACGAGCAGTACTTC. It specifies CASKPILTYEQYF.

Note on this clonotype: Being one base from a much bigger clone, this may be a read error. V and J are TRBV12-3 or TRBV12-4 and TRBJ2-7; 10 bases are a match to TRBD2. The CDR3 spans 15 residues. V shed 5 bases, J shed 3 bases, and the junction held 7 bases outside the gene matches. The CDR3 here is CASSGQRGGIYEQYF. The CDR3 bases are TGTGCCAGCAGTGGTCAGCGGGGGGGAATCTACGAGCAGTACTTC.

This clonotype was observed at least ten times. The chain employs TRBV7-2 and TRBJ1-5; TRBD1 matches at 8 bases. J gave up 6 bases and V 5 bases, and 6 bases lay outside the gene matches. The CDR3 covers 14 residues. Germline V gene data show CDR1 as SGHTA and CDR2 as FQGNSA. CDR3 residues: CASSRTGSGQPQHF. The CDR3 DNA is TGTGCCAGCAGCCGGACAGGGAGCGGTCAGCCCCAGCATTTT.

As DNA, the CDR3 is TGTGCCAGCAGCCTAGATATGGGGTGGGGAAACACCATATATTTT. Amino acids: CASSLDMGWGNTIYF. V and J are TRBV7-2 and TRBJ1-3; D is unresolved. Trimming shortened V by 5 bases and J by 4 bases, and 15 bases separated the two germline ends. The CDR3 is 15 residues long. Per the germline V gene, CDR1 is SGHTA and CDR2 is FQGNSA.

In its sample, this clonotype was seen a few times. The genes are TRBV12-3 or TRBV12-4 and TRBJ2-3; D is uncertain. V lost 2 bases and J 2 bases, leaving 5 bases between the germline ends. There are 13 residues in the CDR3. Here the CDR3 reads CASSLQVTDTQYF. The CDR3 nucleotides read TGTGCCAGCAGTTTACAGGTCACAGATACGCAGTATTTT.

This clonotype was observed a single time. DNA for the CDR3: TGTGCCAGCAGCCAAGAGAGATACCCCCTCCAAGAGACCCAGTACTTC. This gives the protein CASSQERYPLQETQYF. The chain carries TRBV14 and TRBJ2-5; D is unclear. Germline-derived CDR1 and CDR2 are SGHDN and FVKESK. The CDR3 totals 16 residues. Trimming stripped 0 bases from V and 1 base from J, with 12 bases between.

This clonotype was observed a few times. The chain carries TRBV7-2 and TRBJ1-1, with D unresolved. Germline CDR1 is SGHTA and CDR2 is FQGNSA. The length of the CDR3 is 14 residues. Trimming left V 1 base short and J 4 bases short, with 10 bases between. The chain's CDR3 is CASSLGIFFTEAFF. In DNA form, the CDR3 reads TGTGCCAGCAGCTTAGGAATATTCTTCACTGAAGCTTTCTTT.

This clonotype has at least ten counts. The chain carries TRBV28 and TRBJ1-1; no clear D gene. The CDR3 loop spans 12 amino acids. Trimming stripped 6 bases from V and 6 bases from J, with 11 bases between. CDR1 and CDR2 (germline): MDHEN, SYDVKM. This chain's CDR3 is CASSSRWPEAFF. CDR3 nucleotide sequence: TGTGCCAGCAGCTCAAGATGGCCTGAAGCTTTCTTT.

This sequence joins TRBV10-3 and TRBJ1-1, with 12 nucleotides matching TRBD1. Germline values: CDR1 ENHRY, CDR2 SYGVKD. This CDR3 comprises 18 residues. With 0 bases clipped from V and 4 bases from J, the junction kept 9 bases outside the gene matches. The CDR3 region is CAISESGTGGAGGTEAFF. The CDR3 bases are TGTGCCATCAGTGAGTCCGGGACAGGGGGCGCCGGGGGCACTGAAGCTTTCTTT.

This clonotype was seen ten or more times. The chain combines TRBV20-1 with TRBJ2-7, with a possible D match to TRBD2 (5 bases). The CDR3 extends over 14 amino acids. The V gene lost 0 bases and the J gene lost 2 bases, with 11 bases spanning the gap. Per germline, CDR1 DFQATT and CDR2 SNEGSKA (reference sequence). The CDR3 protein is CSARDEGYAYEQYF. The CDR3 bases are TGCAGTGCTAGAGATGAGGGATACGCCTACGAGCAGTACTTC.

This clonotype was observed many times. This sequence joins TRBV6-1 and TRBJ1-2; a possible D gene is TRBD1 (6 bases). V was shortened by 1 base and J by 4 bases, with 7 bases between the two germline ends. CDR1 MNHNS and CDR2 SASEGT come from the germline V gene. The length of the CDR3 is 13 residues. The CDR3 DNA follows: TGTGCCAGCAGTGAAGGGACAGTCTATGGCTACACCTTC. Its translation: CASSEGTVYGYTF.

About this clonotype: A clone one base away is much larger, so this may be a read error. The gene calls are TRBV6-2 or TRBV6-3 and TRBJ2-5, with D tentatively TRBD1 (6 bases). Germline values: CDR1 MNHEY, CDR2 SVGEGT. The CDR3 is 15 residues long. The CDR3 protein is CASSARGSGQGTQYF. The CDR3 bases are TGTGCCAGCAGCGCCAGGGGTTCAGGACAAGGGACCCAGTACTTC.